A single sample is the source of the 10 T cell receptor beta chains below, sequenced in a study of blood T cell repertoires in COVID-19. The repertoire was sequenced with immunoSEQ multiplex PCR; TCRdb's copy has only in-frame clones and lacks some. The top ten clones hold roughly 0.8% of a sample with over 200,000 clones, roughly 87% of them seen once. Sequencing used peripheral blood. These receptors were obtained from a woman aged 30 to 39 with acute or convalescent COVID-19.

This chain connects TRBV7-8 to TRBJ2-7; 8 bases line up with TRBD1. The CDR3 has 14 amino acids. With 5 bases clipped from V and 3 bases from J, the junction kept 6 bases outside the gene matches. The germline V gene encodes CDR1 SGHVS and CDR2 FQNEAQ. The CDR3 loop reads CASSPRQGIYEQYF. As DNA, the CDR3 is TGTGCCAGCAGCCCCAGACAGGGGATCTACGAGCAGTACTTC.

The chain links TRBV18 to TRBJ2-2, with TRBD2 identical over 8 bases. The CDR3 sequence is 16 residues long. The junction had 6 bases not matched to a gene; V was cut back by 1 base and J by 5 bases. Germline V gene sequence: CDR1 KGHSH, CDR2 LQKENI. CDR3 residues: CASSPLALAATGELFF. In DNA, the CDR3 is TGTGCCAGCTCACCACTGGCACTAGCGGCAACCGGGGAGCTGTTTTTT.

The chain employs TRBV12-3 or TRBV12-4 and TRBJ2-5; 7 bases match TRBD1. This CDR3 region has 12 residues. Germline trimming cut 6 bases from V and 7 bases from J; bases unmatched to any gene: 5. CDR3 amino acids: CASSNRGGTQYF. CDR3 coding DNA: TGTGCCAGCAGCAACAGGGGTGGGACCCAGTACTTC.

This clone was detected only once. The rearrangement joins TRBV5-1 to TRBJ2-7; the match to TRBD2 covers 8 bases. The V gene end was trimmed by 3 bases and the J gene end by 5 bases; junction bases not matched to a gene: 13. Germline CDR1 SGHRS, CDR2 YFSETQ. The CDR3 covers 16 residues. The CDR3 coding sequence is TGCGCCAGCAGCTGGGGGACCGCCACCGGGGGGGACGAGCAGTACTTC. It specifies CASSWGTATGGDEQYF.

V and J are TRBV2 and TRBJ1-6; the D is unclear. CDR1 SNHLY and CDR2 FYNNEI come from the germline V gene. This CDR3 comprises 15 residues. Trimming removed 3 bases from V and 0 bases from J, with 6 bases in between. The CDR3: CASSDRGSYNSPLHF. In nucleotides, the CDR3 is TGTGCCAGCAGTGACCGGGGCTCCTATAATTCACCCCTCCACTTT.

The rearrangement links TRBV18 to TRBJ2-1, with D possibly called TRBD1 or TRBD2 (5 bases each). The V end lost 5 bases, the J end lost 4 bases, and 21 bases lay between the germline ends. CDR1 and CDR2 (germline): KGHSH, LQKENI. There are 17 residues in the CDR3. CDR3 protein: CASSTLGSLGLYNEQFF. The CDR3 DNA reads TGTGCCAGCTCAACACTAGGTTCGCTGGGGCTATACAATGAGCAGTTCTTC.

This clone has more than one count but fewer than ten. The rearrangement links TRBV19 to TRBJ2-5, with unresolved D. The CDR3 consists of 14 residues. Germline loops: CDR1 LNHDA, CDR2 SQIVND (reference sequence). V was trimmed by 3 bases and J by 0 bases, leaving 8 bases between them. For the CDR3, the DNA is TGTGCCAGTAGTATTAACCAGGACCAAGAGACCCAGTACTTC. Protein: CASSINQDQETQYF.

J is TRBJ2-3 and V is TRBV5-1, with TRBD2 identical over 7 bases. This CDR3 has 14 residues. V trimming: 0 bases; J trimming: 8 bases; junction bases outside the gene matches: 6. The germline CDR1 and CDR2 sequences are SGHRS and YFSETQ. CDR3 in amino acids: CASSLDGAGVTQYF. CDR3 sequence (DNA): TGCGCCAGCAGCTTGGATGGCGCGGGGGTTACGCAGTATTTT.

J is TRBJ2-7 and V is TRBV11-2; 7 bases are a match to TRBD1. Germline CDR1 reads SGHAT; CDR2 reads FQNNGV. Trimming at V came to 10 bases and at J to 3 bases, leaving 6 bases not matched to a gene. The CDR3 is 12 residues long. In nucleotides, the CDR3 is TGTGCCACCACGGACAGGAGCTACGAGCAGTACTTC. Translation: CATTDRSYEQYF.

V usage is TRBV19 and J usage is TRBJ1-4; no clear D gene. The germline V and J ends were trimmed by 6 bases and 1 base, with 6 bases remaining between them. The CDR3 has 13 amino acids. Germline CDR1 and CDR2: LNHDA and SQIVND (reference sequence). In nucleotides, the CDR3 is TGTGCCAGTAGCCGAGGAACTAATGAAAAACTGTTTTTT. Translation gives CASSRGTNEKLFF.